Sequencing of this TCR beta chain was carried out in a study of blood T cells in healthy people across ages. On the study more broadly: Capturing about one barcoded beta molecule per two T cells was achieved by template switching. Overall study findings and caveats: Researchers judged that diversity estimates from one million T cells fell short of true values. With donor CMV status unknown, expanded clonotype changes were possibly confounded. Naive T cell percentage and TCR beta diversity correlated strongly.

A second PCR, run for about 7 to 11 cycles, used a sample-barcoded 5' primer plus a J-beta primer mix. TCRdb passed the 5' RACE reads through MiXCR, listing each CDR3 protein once. The table has about 1,500,000 distinct CDR3 sequences, approximately 30% seen once; the top ten hold 7% to 9%. This clonotype was observed many times. What it binds is not known. The CDR3 is 15 residues long. CDR1 SGHTA and CDR2 FQGNSA come from the germline V gene. V was cut by 8 bases and J by 2 bases, with 16 bases left in between. The V and J genes are TRBV7-2 and TRBJ2-1; D might be TRBD1 or TRBD2, each matching 6 bases. Sequenced: blood. This sequence was found in a woman aged 30 to 39 in good health. The CDR3 coding sequence is TGTGCCAGCGGAGTCAACAGGGAGGCCTACAATGAGCAGTTCTTC. It specifies CASGVNREAYNEQFF.